This paragraph covers one T cell receptor beta chain sequence. What it binds is unknown. Naive CD8 cells comprised CD45RO-negative, CCR7-positively selected cells, excluding terminally differentiated effector memory CD45RA+ cells. Donors included only healthy HIV-negative adults lacking recent acute infections or vaccinations. Genomic DNA (from each subset) was split evenly across several immunoSEQ plates. Under the authors' procedure: Junction-only sequences without quality scores were provided by ImmunoSEQ, so filtering was different. The table came from immunoSEQ multiplex PCR; TCRdb's copy has only in-frame clones and leaves some out. V, J and clone size derive from that table, while D and trimming were established from the DNA sequence. The sample holds some 2 million clones, approximately 95% seen once. The V gene's germline CDR1 is SEHNR and CDR2 FQNEAQ (reference sequence). V lost 4 bases and J lost 6, with 10 bases in between. The length of the CDR3 is 12 residues.

These data belong to a study of shared clonotypes between healthy human individuals. Points from the study as a whole: What naive subsets generally showed was a larger estimated richness than memory subsets showed.

The sequenced sample consisted of naive CD8+ T cells sorted from blood. This chain joins TRBV7-9 and TRBJ2-7; D is ambiguous. The clonotype was recovered from a young man in good health. In DNA, the CDR3 is TGTGCCAGCAGCTCTGACGGCTTCGAGCAGTACTTC. The encoded protein is CASSSDGFEQYF.